These T cell receptor beta chains were read from a single sample in a study of blood T cell repertoires in COVID-19. TCRdb's copy holds only in-frame clones and misses some; the assay was immunoSEQ multiplex PCR. The data contain about 490,000 clones, 70% to 90% of them singletons. Sequenced input: peripheral blood. The receptors were gathered from a human donor in a cohort sampled during active COVID-19. CDR3s leave out the opening cysteine and the closing phenylalanine or tryptophan. Each record gives: J gene, V gene, CDR3 protein.

>TRBJ2-3|TRBV7-3
ASSARLDPPDTQY
>TRBJ1-3|TRBV30
AWSVVQDRNTIY
>TRBJ2-3|TRBV9
ASSHTFSGDTQY
>TRBJ1-1|TRBV7-2
ASSFSEGTEAF
>TRBJ2-5|TRBV3-1/TRBV3-2
ASSPRGVRETQY
>TRBJ2-5|TRBV11-3
ASGPLPQY
>TRBJ1-4|TRBV6-2/TRBV6-3
ASSPRGSGVDNEKLF
>TRBJ2-2|TRBV16
ASSRSGTGNTGELF
>TRBJ2-1|TRBV4-1
ASSQTGTGQYNEQF
>TRBJ2-5|TRBV28
ASRSTGGVETQY
>TRBJ2-3|TRBV6-5
ASTQRGWSTDTQY
>TRBJ1-3|TRBV11-2
ASSSLAFPGNTIY
>TRBJ1-6|TRBV2
ASRDRNDYNSPLH
>TRBJ2-7|TRBV7-9
ASSPTLSSTGDEQY
>TRBJ1-3|TRBV19
ASSSWTEDSGNTIY
>TRBJ2-5|TRBV4-1
ASSPLESGVRGYQETQY
>TRBJ2-2|TRBV28
ASSLISARTGELF
>TRBJ2-3|TRBV6-1
ASSDSGRVTDTQY
>TRBJ1-1|TRBV12-3/TRBV12-4
ASSSHRNTEAF
>TRBJ1-3|TRBV6-5
ASSRENTIY
>TRBJ1-4|TRBV9
ASSATGTNEKLF
>TRBJ1-2|TRBV2
ASSEAQGSYGYT
>TRBJ2-7|TRBV6-5
ASSRGQGDEQY
>TRBJ2-5|TRBV7-6
ASSGGTGIEIFGQETQY
>TRBJ2-7|TRBV5-5
ASSYAPDRGNYEQY
>TRBJ2-3|TRBV11-3
ASSKDRGRSTDTQY
>TRBJ1-1|TRBV7-2
ASSIQGAGTEAF
>TRBJ1-4|TRBV18
ASSPGNNEKLF
>TRBJ2-3|TRBV28
ASSQPLAGTDTQY
>TRBJ2-7|TRBV19
ASSSLAGDLEQY
>TRBJ1-1|TRBV18
ASSPFGTENTEAF
>TRBJ1-6|TRBV6-1
ASSDRDRVPNSPLH
>TRBJ1-2|TRBV5-5
ASSPSSGTGYGYT
>TRBJ2-7|TRBV5-1
ASSYAGTGNEQY
>TRBJ1-4|TRBV3-1/TRBV3-2
ASSHESTGGGEKLF
>TRBJ1-2|TRBV19
ASNPGQGAEGYT
>TRBJ1-1|TRBV30
AWSTGTGWGKMNTEAF
>TRBJ1-2|TRBV2
ASSGPSGVEGYT
>TRBJ1-5|TRBV10-3
AISESGQGPQH
>TRBJ2-1|TRBV5-4
ASSQVWFNEQF
>TRBJ2-5|TRBV7-2
ASSLTSGIQETQY
>TRBJ2-7|TRBV3-1/TRBV3-2
ASSRDRDRQY